Here is one T cell receptor (beta chain) with its context. Its antigen is undetermined. CDR1 is DFQATT and CDR2 is SNEGSKA in the germline V gene (reference sequence). Trimming removed 2 bases at V and 3 bases at J, with 14 bases between. CDR3 length: 15 amino acids. The data originate from a study of T cell repertoires in cytomegalovirus infection. Study-wide background: HLA-B-restricted CMV epitopes that are well studied were used alongside recently identified HLA-C-restricted ones. Indications of both CMV infection and matching HLA type were provided by public TCR beta signatures. Points from the study as a whole: Cumulative public TCR beta family frequency identified carriers of CMV plus the relevant HLA. HLA-C-restricted CMV clonotypes gave the most frequent clonotype in two of eight donors.

TCRdb ran MiXCR on the reads and lists one entry per CDR3 protein. The data show under 850,000 distinct CDR3 sequences, about 30% seen once. The sample was cultured PBMCs, taken from culture after CMV antigen stimulation. The TCR was taken from a human donor in good health (CMV status not recorded). Some clones in this sample may be carry-over from other donors' samples. This chain joins TRBV20-1 and TRBJ1-3; the D gene is possibly TRBD1 (6 bases). The CDR3 DNA reads TGCAGTGCTAGATACTCTCAGGGGTATGGAAACACCATATATTTT. This sequence encodes CSARYSQGYGNTIYF.